A single sample gave rise to the 32 T cell receptor beta chains below, sequenced in a study of T cells in Graves' hyperthyroidism and ophthalmopathy. The CDR3 regions of TCR beta were amplified from RNA transcripts. The TCR CDR3 first-round RT-PCR relied on the HTBI primer set. In TCRdb, the multiplex PCR reads were re-called with MiXCR into one record per CDR3 protein. The sample shows approximately 600,000 distinct CDR3 sequences, roughly 14% of them seen only once. The sequenced sample consisted of blood. These TCRs come from a woman between 35 and 50 years old with Graves' ophthalmopathy.

The rearrangement links TRBV4-1 to TRBJ2-1, with 11 positions matching TRBD2. Per germline, CDR1 MGHRA and CDR2 YSYEKL. J was trimmed by 8 bases and V by 1 base; bases with no gene match: 16. The CDR3 length is 19 residues. This CDR3 is CASSQGVNLAGGIRDEQFF. CDR3 coding DNA: TGCGCCAGCAGCCAAGGGGTTAACTTAGCGGGAGGGATTAGGGATGAGCAGTTCTTC.

This clonotype came up once. The chain combines TRBV27 with TRBJ1-5; D is ambiguous. CDR3 size: 14 residues. Germline assignment: CDR1 MNHEY and CDR2 SMNVEV (reference sequence). The V gene lost 2 bases and the J gene lost 5 bases, with 10 bases spanning the gap. For the CDR3, the DNA is TGTGCCAGCAGTTTAGCTTCTGGATATCAGCCCCAGCATTTT. This encodes CASSLASGYQPQHF.

This clonotype was seen at least ten times. The J gene is TRBJ2-7, the V gene TRBV29-1, with D possibly TRBD1 on 5 matching bases. Germline CDR1 and CDR2: SQVTM and ANQGSEA. CDR3 length equals 14 residues. Trimming removed 7 bases at V and 3 bases at J, with 19 bases between. CDR3 residues: CSAAEDTGLYEQYF. In nucleotides, the CDR3 is TGCAGCGCAGCTGAGGACACAGGCCTCTACGAGCAGTACTTC.

This clonotype has at least ten counts. This chain connects TRBV12-3 or TRBV12-4 to TRBJ1-5; the D gene is possibly TRBD1 (6 bases). Trimming took 9 bases from V and 4 from J, leaving 19 bases between them. The CDR3 totals 15 residues. DNA of the CDR3: TGTGCCAGTCGAGTAGGGGGGAAGGTGAATCAGCCCCAGCATTTT. Translation gives CASRVGGKVNQPQHF.

The chain joins TRBV20-1 to TRBJ2-5, with 8 bases lining up with TRBD2. The CDR3 runs to 14 residues. Germline V gene sequence: CDR1 DFQATT, CDR2 SNEGSKA (reference sequence). The V gene end was trimmed by 0 bases and the J gene end by 5 bases; junction bases not matched to a gene: 5. The CDR3 protein is CSARETGGPETQYF. The CDR3 DNA follows: TGCAGTGCTAGAGAGACGGGAGGGCCGGAGACCCAGTACTTC.

This clonotype was observed a few times. This chain links TRBV28 with TRBJ1-1; tentative D call: TRBD1 (6 bases). The CDR3 has 14 amino acids. Germline V CDR1 and CDR2: MDHEN, SYDVKM. Trimming pared 6 bases from V and 10 bases from J, leaving 21 bases between. The chain's CDR3 is CASSPPDRPDGAFF. Written as DNA, the CDR3 is TGTGCCAGCAGCCCCCCTGACAGGCCTGACGGAGCTTTCTTT.

This clonotype was found many times. The rearrangement uses TRBV24-1 and TRBJ1-2; TRBD1 might be the D (6 bases). CDR3 size: 14 residues. Trimming left V 4 bases short and J 8 bases short, with 16 bases between. Germline CDR1 KGHDR, CDR2 SFDVKD. Written as DNA, the CDR3 is TGTGCCACCAGTGAGTTTCCAGGGGAAGAAGGCTACACCTTC. Translating gives CATSEFPGEEGYTF.

This clonotype was detected ten times or more. The V and J genes are TRBV5-1 and TRBJ2-7; 9 bases match TRBD2. The CDR3 runs 16 residues. Germline V gives CDR1 SGHRS, CDR2 YFSETQ. The ends lost 4 bases at V and 0 bases at J; junction bases unmatched: 8. In DNA form, the CDR3 reads TGCGCCAGCAGCGGAGTAGCGGGAGTGAGCTCCTACGAGCAGTACTTC. It translates to CASSGVAGVSSYEQYF.

The chain has TRBV29-1 and TRBJ2-2, with 7 bases matching TRBD1. Germline V gene data show CDR1 as SQVTM and CDR2 as ANQGSEA. V shed 7 bases and J 3 bases; nucleotides not matched to a gene: 8. The CDR3 has 14 amino acids. CDR3 DNA: TGCAGCGCAAGACAGGGCTGGGACACCGGGGAGCTGTTTTTT. This codes for CSARQGWDTGELFF.

This clonotype appeared many times. V gene TRBV28 combines with J gene TRBJ1-2; tentative D call: TRBD1 (5 bases). CDR1 is MDHEN, CDR2 SYDVKM, per germline. V lost 7 bases to trimming and J lost 6 bases, with 15 bases between them. This CDR3 contains 13 residues. The CDR3 sequence: CASIPGRGDGYTF. CDR3 nucleotides: TGTGCCAGCATTCCGGGACGTGGAGATGGCTACACCTTC.

Ten or more counts support this clonotype. The chain couples TRBV27 to TRBJ1-5; D may be TRBD1 (5 bases). V shed 5 bases and J shed 5 bases, with 13 bases lying between them. Germline lookup yields CDR1 MNHEY and CDR2 SMNVEV (reference sequence). The CDR3 covers 14 residues. The CDR3: CASSPFSGDQPQHF. The DNA for the CDR3 is TGTGCCAGCAGTCCCTTCTCGGGGGATCAGCCCCAGCATTTT.

This chain links TRBV6-5 with TRBJ2-5; D is unresolved. The CDR3 contains 15 residues. Germline CDR1 MNHEY, CDR2 SVGAGI. V was clipped by 2 bases and J by 1 base, with 11 bases between them. The CDR3, as DNA: TGTGCCAGCAGTTACGATGGGAACCCCCAAGAGACCCAGTACTTC. Its protein product is CASSYDGNPQETQYF.

The V call is TRBV20-1, the J call TRBJ2-7, with TRBD2 identical over 7 bases. The CDR3 loop spans 14 amino acids. Germline CDR1 is DFQATT and CDR2 is SNEGSKA (reference sequence). V was pared by 5 bases and J by 5 bases, with 12 bases of the junction left unmatched. CDR3 in amino acids: CSADPGGGGHEQYF. The CDR3 nucleotides read TGCAGTGCTGACCCCGGCGGGGGTGGCCACGAGCAGTACTTC.

This clonotype came up many times. The genes are TRBV28 and TRBJ2-7, with a tentative D call TRBD1 (6 bases). CDR1 MDHEN and CDR2 SYDVKM come from the germline V gene. V was pared by 8 bases and J by 2 bases, with 16 bases between. This CDR3 spans 14 amino acids. CDR3: CASQLQGWAYEQYF. The CDR3 DNA reads TGTGCCAGCCAGCTCCAGGGGTGGGCCTACGAGCAGTACTTC.

This clonotype was seen many times. The chain employs TRBV30 and TRBJ2-7; maybe TRBD1 (5 bases). The CDR3 is 12 residues long. Germline V lookup: CDR1 GTSNPN, CDR2 SVGIG (reference sequence). V was clipped by 4 bases and J by 3 bases, with 10 bases between them. The CDR3 region has the DNA TGTGCCTGGACCAGGGATGACTACGAGCAGTACTTC. This gives the protein CAWTRDDYEQYF.

In this sample, this clonotype turned up a few times. The chain is built from TRBV12-3 or TRBV12-4 and TRBJ2-5; D gene uncertain. V was cut by 0 bases and J by 5 bases, with 13 bases left in between. CDR3 length equals 15 residues. CDR3 DNA sequence: TGTGCCAGCAGTTTAGCCGGGTCTAGAGGCGAGACCCAGTACTTC. This sequence encodes CASSLAGSRGETQYF.

This clonotype was recorded at least ten times. This rearrangement joins TRBV6-5 to TRBJ1-1; D gene ambiguous. The CDR3 is made up of 14 amino acids. CDR1 MNHEY and CDR2 SVGAGI come from the germline V gene. Between the trimmed V and J ends, which lost 4 bases and 0 bases, there was a span of 9 bases. CDR3 in amino acids: CASSSEPLNTEAFF. The CDR3, as DNA: TGTGCCAGCAGTTCGGAGCCCCTGAACACTGAAGCTTTCTTT.

This clonotype was detected many times. The gene calls are TRBV2 and TRBJ1-2, with TRBD1 identical over 9 bases. In germline, CDR1 is SNHLY, CDR2 FYNNEI. Trimming at V came to 3 bases and at J to 5 bases, leaving 13 bases not matched to a gene. The CDR3 totals 17 residues. This chain's CDR3 is CASSDRAGTGRKYGYTF. In DNA form, the CDR3 reads TGTGCCAGCAGTGATAGAGCGGGGACAGGGAGAAAGTATGGCTACACCTTC.

This clonotype has a count of ten or more. The CDR3 loop is CASTVDSNQPQHF. CDR3 DNA: TGTGCCAGCACCGTGGATAGCAATCAGCCCCAGCATTTT. The chain has TRBV12-3 or TRBV12-4 and TRBJ1-5; D unresolved. CDR3 length: 13 residues. The V end was cut by 7 bases, the J end by 0 bases, with 7 bases between.

In this sample, this clonotype turned up many times. V and J are TRBV7-2 and TRBJ2-5, with D perhaps matching TRBD1 (7 bases). The germline CDR1 and CDR2 sequences are SGHTA and FQGNSA. This CDR3 is built from 14 residues. V was cut by 6 bases and J by 4 bases, with 15 bases left in between. The CDR3 nucleotides are TGTGCCAGCAGAAGGGGGCTGGAGGGAGAGACCCAGTACTTC. This codes for CASRRGLEGETQYF.

This clonotype was picked up many times. The V and J genes are TRBV9 and TRBJ2-5; the D gene is possibly TRBD2 (5 bases). CDR1 is SGDLS and CDR2 is YYNGEE in the germline V gene. Deletions cut 0 bases from V and 0 bases from J, with 12 bases between. CDR3 length equals 16 residues. The CDR3 sequence: CASSVGGNRYQETQYF. CDR3 nucleotides: TGTGCCAGCAGCGTAGGAGGGAACCGGTACCAAGAGACCCAGTACTTC.

This clonotype was seen many times. The chain couples TRBV27 to TRBJ2-7; the match to TRBD2 covers 8 bases. This CDR3 has 16 residues. Germline CDR1 reads MNHEY; CDR2 reads SMNVEV (reference sequence). Trimming took 5 bases from V and 4 from J; bases not matched to a gene: 13. The CDR3 sequence is CASSPFRISGTYEQYF. In nucleotides, the CDR3 is TGTGCCAGCAGTCCTTTCCGGATTAGCGGGACGTACGAGCAGTACTTC.

The V call is TRBV20-1, the J call TRBJ2-7, with 7 bases identical to TRBD2. Germline V CDR1 and CDR2: DFQATT, SNEGSKA (reference sequence). The CDR3 length is 15 residues. The ends lost 1 base at V and 0 bases at J; junction bases unmatched: 6. The CDR3, as DNA: TGCAGTGCTAGAGTCCTTGGCGGGGGCTCCTACGAGCAGTACTTC. It is translated as CSARVLGGGSYEQYF.

The CDR3 DNA reads TGTGCCAGCAGTTTAAACATACCAAACACCGGGGAGCTGTTTTTT. Translation: CASSLNIPNTGELFF. The V and J genes are TRBV12-3 or TRBV12-4 and TRBJ2-2; no clear D gene. CDR3 length: 15 residues. The germline V and J ends were trimmed by 2 bases and 2 bases, with 9 bases remaining between them.

At least ten counts were recorded for this clonotype. The V gene is TRBV15, the J gene TRBJ2-7; no firm D call. Trimming shortened V by 0 bases and J by 3 bases, and 6 bases separated the two germline ends. The germline V gene encodes CDR1 LNHNV and CDR2 YYDKDF (reference sequence). The CDR3 length is 13 residues. The CDR3 region has the DNA TGTGCCACCAGCAGAGATACCCACTACGAGCAGTACTTC. This codes for CATSRDTHYEQYF.

This clonotype was observed a handful of times. J is TRBJ2-1 and V is TRBV7-9; tentatively, D is TRBD2 (5 bases). Germline V gene sequence: CDR1 SEHNR, CDR2 FQNEAQ (reference sequence). The CDR3 covers 14 residues. Trimming left V 4 bases short and J 4 bases short, with 11 bases between. CDR3 in DNA: TGTGCCAGCAGCTCCGCCGAGGGATACAATGAGCAGTTCTTC. Translation gives CASSSAEGYNEQFF.

This clonotype was seen repeatedly, ten times or more. The rearrangement uses TRBV27 and TRBJ2-7; 12 nucleotides match TRBD2. Germline CDR1 is MNHEY and CDR2 is SMNVEV (reference sequence). The V segment lost 6 bases and the J segment 7 bases; nucleotides outside the gene matches: 10. CDR3 length: 15 residues. For the CDR3, the DNA is TGTGCCAGCAGCTCGCTAGCGGGAGGGCCTCGGGAGCAGTACTTC. Protein: CASSSLAGGPREQYF.

This chain links TRBV6-5 with TRBJ2-7; D is unresolved. The germline V gene encodes CDR1 MNHEY and CDR2 SVGAGI. The CDR3 has 14 amino acids. V dropped 2 bases and J dropped 9 bases, with 17 bases sitting between them. CDR3 in amino acids: CASSYHAVALGQYF. The CDR3 DNA reads as TGTGCCAGCAGTTACCACGCCGTTGCGCTGGGGCAGTACTTC.

The genes are TRBV29-1 and TRBJ1-1; D is unresolved. The CDR3 is 13 residues long. The V end lost 3 bases, the J end lost 0 bases, and 8 bases lay between the germline ends. Germline values: CDR1 SQVTM, CDR2 ANQGSEA. The CDR3 DNA reads TGCAGCGTTGAGGAGGGTGTGAACACTGAAGCTTTCTTT. This translates into CSVEEGVNTEAFF. The variable domain in full, completed from reference TRBV29-1 and TRBJ1-1, reads SAVISQKPSRDICQRGTSLTIQCQVDSQVTMMFWYRQQPGQSLTLIATANQGSEATYESGFVIDKFPISRPNLTFSTLTVSNMSPEDSSIYLCSVEEGVNTEAFFGQGTRLTVV.

This clonotype has more than one count but fewer than ten. The gene calls are TRBV7-8 and TRBJ2-5, with D possibly TRBD2 on 6 matching bases. The CDR3 totals 15 residues. Per germline, CDR1 SGHVS and CDR2 FQNEAQ. V lost 0 bases and J 4 bases, leaving 12 bases between the germline ends. CDR3: CASSLAINSGETQYF. CDR3 sequence (DNA): TGTGCCAGCAGCTTAGCGATTAATAGCGGAGAGACCCAGTACTTC. Drawing the rest from reference TRBV7-8 and TRBJ2-5, the complete variable domain is GAGVSQSPRYKVAKRGQDVALRCDPISGHVSLFWYQQALGQGPEFLTYFQNEAQLDKSGLPSDRFFAERPEGSVSTLKIQRTQQEDSAVYLCASSLAINSGETQYFGPGTRLLVL.

Many counts were recorded for this clonotype. This chain joins TRBV12-3 or TRBV12-4 and TRBJ1-1; D remains ambiguous. This CDR3 is built from 13 residues. Trimming took 5 bases from V and 3 from J, leaving 10 bases between them. The CDR3 nucleotides are TGTGCCAGCAGTCCCCCGGGGTACACTGAAGCTTTCTTT. Amino acids: CASSPPGYTEAFF.

In its sample, this clonotype was seen many times. The J gene is TRBJ2-5, the V gene TRBV28, with 9 bases fitting TRBD2. CDR3 length: 16 residues. Trimming cost V 2 bases and J 4 bases; bases outside gene matches: 8. Germline CDR1 MDHEN, CDR2 SYDVKM. The CDR3 loop reads CASSLDVVAGAETQYF. The CDR3 DNA reads as TGTGCCAGCAGTTTAGACGTAGTAGCGGGAGCAGAGACCCAGTACTTC.